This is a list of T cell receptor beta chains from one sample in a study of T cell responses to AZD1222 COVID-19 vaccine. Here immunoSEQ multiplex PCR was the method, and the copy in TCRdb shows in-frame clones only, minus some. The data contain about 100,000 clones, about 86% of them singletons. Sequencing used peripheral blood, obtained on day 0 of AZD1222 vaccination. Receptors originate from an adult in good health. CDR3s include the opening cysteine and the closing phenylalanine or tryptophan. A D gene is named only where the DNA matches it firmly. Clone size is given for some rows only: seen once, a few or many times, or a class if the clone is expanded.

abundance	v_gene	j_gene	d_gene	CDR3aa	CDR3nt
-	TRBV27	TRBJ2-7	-	CASGEQYF	TGTGCCAGCGGCGAGCAGTACTTC
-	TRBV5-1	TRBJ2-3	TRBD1	CASSTGGGQDTQYF	TGCGCCAGTAGCACAGGGGGCGGTCAGGATACGCAGTATTTT
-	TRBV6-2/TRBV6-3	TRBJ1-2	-	CASSSPGRGDGYTF	TGTGCCAGCAGTTCCCCGGGCAGGGGTGACGGCTACACCTTC
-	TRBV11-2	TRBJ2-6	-	CASSPAGLSGANVLTF	TGTGCCAGCAGCCCTGCGGGACTCTCTGGGGCCAACGTCCTGACTTTC
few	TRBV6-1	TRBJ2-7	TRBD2	CASSEAQAGAGEQYF	TGTGCCAGCAGTGAAGCGCAGGCGGGAGCCGGGGAGCAGTACTTC
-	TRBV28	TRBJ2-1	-	CASSLGGVINEQFF	TGTGCCAGCAGTTTGGGGGGCGTAATTAATGAGCAGTTCTTC
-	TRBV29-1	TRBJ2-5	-	CSVLNNLQETQYF	TGCAGCGTTTTAAATAACTTGCAAGAGACCCAGTACTTC
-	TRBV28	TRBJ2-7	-	CASSFHTPRYEQYF	TGTGCCAGCAGTTTTCACACCCCTAGGTACGAGCAGTACTTC
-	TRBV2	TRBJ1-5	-	CASRLNLVGNQPQHF	TGTGCCAGCAGGCTAAACCTGGTTGGCAATCAGCCCCAGCATTTT
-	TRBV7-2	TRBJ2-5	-	CASSPLSSETQYF	TGTGCCAGCAGCCCACTCAGCTCAGAGACCCAGTACTTC
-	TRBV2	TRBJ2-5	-	CASGEVQETQYF	TGTGCCAGCGGGGAGGTCCAAGAGACCCAGTACTTC
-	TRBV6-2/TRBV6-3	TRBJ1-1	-	CASSNPGGLTEAFF	TGTGCCAGCAGTAACCCGGGGGGTCTCACTGAAGCTTTCTTT
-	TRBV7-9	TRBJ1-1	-	CASSRPDSETNTEAFF	TGTGCCAGCAGCCGACCGGACTCCGAGACGAACACTGAAGCTTTCTTT
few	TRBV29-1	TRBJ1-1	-	CSVSLAGEAFF	TGCAGCGTTTCACTTGCGGGTGAAGCTTTCTTT
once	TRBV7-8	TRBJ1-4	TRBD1	CASSSWTGARNEKLFF	TGTGCCAGCAGCTCATGGACAGGGGCCCGTAATGAAAAACTGTTTTTT
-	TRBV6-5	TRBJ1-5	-	CASKRGVNQPQHF	TGTGCCAGCAAGAGGGGGGTAAATCAGCCCCAGCATTTT
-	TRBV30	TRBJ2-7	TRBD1	CAWSAGGQGFEQYF	TGTGCCTGGAGTGCGGGGGGACAGGGGTTCGAGCAGTACTTC
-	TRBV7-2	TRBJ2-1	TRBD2	CASSIRTSGGANEQFF	TGTGCCAGCAGCATCCGGACTAGCGGGGGGGCTAATGAGCAGTTCTTC
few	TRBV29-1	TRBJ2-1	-	CSVGDFNEQFF	TGCAGCGTGGGGGACTTCAATGAGCAGTTCTTC
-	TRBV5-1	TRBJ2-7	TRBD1	CASAGDRGGYEQYF	TGCGCCAGCGCCGGGGACAGGGGCGGATACGAGCAGTACTTC
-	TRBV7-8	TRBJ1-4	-	CASSLVGRGTNEKLFF	TGTGCCAGCAGCCTCGTCGGGAGGGGTACTAATGAAAAACTGTTTTTT
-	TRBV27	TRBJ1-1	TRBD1	CASRGTGDGKKQQAFF	TGTGCCAGCAGGGGGACAGGGGATGGGAAAAAACAACAAGCTTTCTTT